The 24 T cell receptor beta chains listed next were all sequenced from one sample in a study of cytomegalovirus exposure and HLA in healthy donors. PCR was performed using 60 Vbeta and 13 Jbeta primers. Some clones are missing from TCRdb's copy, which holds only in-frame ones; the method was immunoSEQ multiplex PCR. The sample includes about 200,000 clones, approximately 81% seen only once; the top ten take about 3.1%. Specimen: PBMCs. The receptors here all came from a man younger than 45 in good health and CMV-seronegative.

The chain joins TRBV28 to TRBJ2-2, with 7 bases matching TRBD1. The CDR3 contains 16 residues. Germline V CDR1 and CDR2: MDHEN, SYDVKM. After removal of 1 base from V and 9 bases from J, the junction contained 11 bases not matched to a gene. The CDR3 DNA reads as TGTGCCAGCAGTTTATTTGGTTCTGGACAGGCCTGGGAGCTGTTTTTT. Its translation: CASSLFGSGQAWELFF.

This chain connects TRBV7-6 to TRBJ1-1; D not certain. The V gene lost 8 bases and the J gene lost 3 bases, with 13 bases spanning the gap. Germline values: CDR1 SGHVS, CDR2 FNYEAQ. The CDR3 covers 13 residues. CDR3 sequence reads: CASSLTQDTEAFF. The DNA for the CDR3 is TGTGCCAGCTCCCTTACGCAGGACACTGAAGCTTTCTTT.

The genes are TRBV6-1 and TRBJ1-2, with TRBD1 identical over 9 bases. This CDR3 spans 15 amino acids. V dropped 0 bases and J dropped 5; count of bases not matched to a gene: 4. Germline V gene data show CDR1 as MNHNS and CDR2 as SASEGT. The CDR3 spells CASSEAGQGYYGYTF. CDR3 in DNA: TGTGCCAGCAGTGAAGCTGGACAGGGGTATTATGGCTACACCTTC.

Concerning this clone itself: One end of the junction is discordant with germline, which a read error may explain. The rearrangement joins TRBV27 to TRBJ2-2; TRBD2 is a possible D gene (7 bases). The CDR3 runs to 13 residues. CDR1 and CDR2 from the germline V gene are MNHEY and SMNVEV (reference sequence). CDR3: CASKKGGTVELFF. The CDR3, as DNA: TGTGCCAGCAAGAAGGGGGGGACCGTGGAGCTGTTTTTT.

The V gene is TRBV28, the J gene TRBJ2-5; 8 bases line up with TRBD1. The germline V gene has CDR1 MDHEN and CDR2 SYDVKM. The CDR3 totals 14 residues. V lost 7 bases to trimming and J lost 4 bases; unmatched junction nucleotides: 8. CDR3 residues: CASKPDRDRETQYF. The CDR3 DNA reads TGTGCCAGCAAACCGGACAGGGATCGAGAGACCCAGTACTTC.

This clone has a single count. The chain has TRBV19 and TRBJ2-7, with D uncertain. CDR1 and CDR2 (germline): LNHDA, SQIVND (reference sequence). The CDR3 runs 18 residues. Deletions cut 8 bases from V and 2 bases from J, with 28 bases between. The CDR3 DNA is TGTGCCAGTCGGAGTTTTCATTCTGCGGCAACTCAACCCTACGAGCAGTACTTC. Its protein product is CASRSFHSAATQPYEQYF.

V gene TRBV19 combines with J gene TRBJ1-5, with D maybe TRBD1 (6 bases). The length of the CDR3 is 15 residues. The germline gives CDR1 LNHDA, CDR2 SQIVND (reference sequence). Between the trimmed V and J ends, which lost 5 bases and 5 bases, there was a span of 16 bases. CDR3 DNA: TGTGCCAGTAGTCCCTTCCGGGGGGCGCATCAGCCCCAGCATTTT. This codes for CASSPFRGAHQPQHF.

CDR3 in amino acids: CSVSFTGQLNYGYTF. The CDR3 nucleotides are TGCAGCGTTTCCTTTACGGGACAGCTTAACTATGGCTACACCTTC. This chain uses TRBV29-1 with TRBJ1-2; 7 positions agree with TRBD1. Germline CDR1 reads SQVTM; CDR2 reads ANQGSEA. This CDR3 is built from 15 residues. With 5 bases clipped from V and 1 base from J, the junction kept 10 bases outside the gene matches. Variable domain in full (rest from reference TRBV29-1 and TRBJ1-2): SAVISQKPSRDICQRGTSLTIQCQVDSQVTMMFWYRQQPGQSLTLIATANQGSEATYESGFVIDKFPISRPNLTFSTLTVSNMSPEDSSIYLCSVSFTGQLNYGYTFGSGTRLTVV.

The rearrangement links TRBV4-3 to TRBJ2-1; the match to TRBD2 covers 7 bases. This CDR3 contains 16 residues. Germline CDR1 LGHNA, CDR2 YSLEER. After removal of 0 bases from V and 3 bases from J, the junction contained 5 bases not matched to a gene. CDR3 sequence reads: CASSQEGGLLYNEQFF. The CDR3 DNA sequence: TGCGCCAGCAGCCAAGAGGGAGGGCTCCTCTACAATGAGCAGTTCTTC.

In DNA, the CDR3 is TGTGCCAGCTCAGCCTATAGCGGGGCGAACACAGATACGCAGTATTTT. This gives the protein CASSAYSGANTDTQYF. The V call is TRBV18, the J call TRBJ2-3; 8 bases align to TRBD2. CDR3 length equals 16 residues. The germline CDR1 and CDR2 sequences are KGHSH and LQKENI. V lost 5 bases and J lost 2; bases outside the gene matches: 9. The full variable domain, with the rest looked up from reference TRBV18 and TRBJ2-3, is NAGVMQNPRHLVRRRGQEARLRCSPMKGHSHVYWYRQLPEEGLKFMVYLQKENIIDESGMPKERFSAEFPKEGPSILRIQQVVRGDSAAYFCASSAYSGANTDTQYFGPGTRLTVL.

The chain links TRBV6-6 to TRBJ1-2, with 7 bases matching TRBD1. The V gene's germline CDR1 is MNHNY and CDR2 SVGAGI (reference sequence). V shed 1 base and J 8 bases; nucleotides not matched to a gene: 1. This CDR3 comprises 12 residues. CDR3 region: CASSYLGGGYTF. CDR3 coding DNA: TGTGCCAGCAGTTACTTAGGGGGCGGCTACACCTTC.

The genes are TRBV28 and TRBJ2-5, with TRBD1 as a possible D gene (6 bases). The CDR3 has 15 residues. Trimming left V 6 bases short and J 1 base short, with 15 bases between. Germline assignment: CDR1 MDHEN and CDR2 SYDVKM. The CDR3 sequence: CASSRTNRAQETQYF. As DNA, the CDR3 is TGTGCCAGCAGCCGGACCAACAGGGCCCAAGAGACCCAGTACTTC.

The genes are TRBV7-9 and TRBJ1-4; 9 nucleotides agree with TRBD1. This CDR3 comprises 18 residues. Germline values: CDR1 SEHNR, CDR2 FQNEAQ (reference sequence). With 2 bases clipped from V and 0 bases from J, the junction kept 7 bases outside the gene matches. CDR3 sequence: CASSLSAGQGTTNEKLFF. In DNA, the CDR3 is TGTGCCAGCAGCTTATCAGCGGGACAGGGAACAACTAATGAAAAACTGTTTTTT.

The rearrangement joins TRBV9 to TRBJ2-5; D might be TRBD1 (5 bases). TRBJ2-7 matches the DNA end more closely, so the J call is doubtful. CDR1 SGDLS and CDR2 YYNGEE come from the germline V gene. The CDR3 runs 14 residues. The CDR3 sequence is CASSVEGASYEQYF. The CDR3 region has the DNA TGTGCCAGCAGCGTAGAAGGGGCCTCCTACGAGCAGTACTTC.

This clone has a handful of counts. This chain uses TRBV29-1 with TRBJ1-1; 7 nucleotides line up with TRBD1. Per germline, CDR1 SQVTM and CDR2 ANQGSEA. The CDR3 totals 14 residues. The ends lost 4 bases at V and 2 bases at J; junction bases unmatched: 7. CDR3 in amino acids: CSVGKTGFNTEAFF. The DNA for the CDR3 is TGCAGCGTTGGGAAGACAGGGTTTAACACTGAAGCTTTCTTT.

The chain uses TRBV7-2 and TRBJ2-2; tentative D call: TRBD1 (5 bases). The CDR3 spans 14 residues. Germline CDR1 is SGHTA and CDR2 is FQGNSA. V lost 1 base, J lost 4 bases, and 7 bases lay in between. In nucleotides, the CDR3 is TGTGCCAGCAGCTTAGGACAGTTCACCGGGGAGCTGTTTTTT. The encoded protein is CASSLGQFTGELFF.

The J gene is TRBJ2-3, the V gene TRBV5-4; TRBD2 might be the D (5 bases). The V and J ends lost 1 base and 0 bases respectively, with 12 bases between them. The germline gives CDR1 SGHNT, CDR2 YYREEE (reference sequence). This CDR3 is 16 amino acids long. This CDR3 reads CASSLLGSPSTDTQYF. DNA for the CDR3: TGTGCCAGCAGCTTGCTGGGGAGTCCTAGCACAGATACGCAGTATTTT.

The CDR3, as DNA: TGTGCCAGCAGTTACAGGGGTGAGGACGAGCAGTACTTC. Translated, it gives CASSYRGEDEQYF. The chain joins TRBV27 to TRBJ2-7; 7 nucleotides agree with TRBD1. V was pared by 4 bases and J by 5 bases, with 5 bases of the junction left unmatched. CDR3 size: 13 residues. Germline CDR1 and CDR2: MNHEY and SMNVEV (reference sequence).

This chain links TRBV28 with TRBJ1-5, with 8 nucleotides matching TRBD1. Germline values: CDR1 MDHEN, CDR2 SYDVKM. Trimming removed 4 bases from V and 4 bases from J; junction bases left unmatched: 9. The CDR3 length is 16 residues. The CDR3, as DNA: TGTGCCAGCAGTTCTGGGTGGACAGGGAATAATCAGCCCCAGCATTTT. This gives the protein CASSSGWTGNNQPQHF.

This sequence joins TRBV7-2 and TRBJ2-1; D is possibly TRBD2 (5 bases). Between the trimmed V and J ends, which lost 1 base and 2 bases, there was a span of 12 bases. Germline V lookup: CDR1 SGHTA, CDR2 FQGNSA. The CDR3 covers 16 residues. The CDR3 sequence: CASSLGWGEPYNEQFF. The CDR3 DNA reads TGTGCCAGCAGCTTAGGGTGGGGAGAACCCTACAATGAGCAGTTCTTC.

This chain's CDR3 is CASSQTWTGSSTDTQYF. The CDR3 nucleotides are TGTGCCAGCAGCCAAACCTGGACAGGGTCTAGCACAGATACGCAGTATTTT. The rearrangement uses TRBV4-2 and TRBJ2-3, with 8 bases identical to TRBD1. In germline, CDR1 is LGHNA, CDR2 YNFKEQ. CDR3 length: 17 amino acids. Trimming took 2 bases from V and 0 from J; bases not matched to a gene: 7.

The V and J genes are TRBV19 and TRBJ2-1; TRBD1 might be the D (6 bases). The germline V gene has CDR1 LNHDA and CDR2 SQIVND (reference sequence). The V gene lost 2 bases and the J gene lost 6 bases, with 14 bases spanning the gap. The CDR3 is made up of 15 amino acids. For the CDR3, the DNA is TGTGCCAGTAGTATATACGGGACAAGGATCAATGAGCAGTTCTTC. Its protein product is CASSIYGTRINEQFF.

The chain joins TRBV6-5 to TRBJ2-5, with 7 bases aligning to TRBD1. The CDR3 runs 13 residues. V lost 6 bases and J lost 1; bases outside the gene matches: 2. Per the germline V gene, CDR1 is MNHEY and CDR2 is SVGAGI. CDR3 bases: TGTGCCAGCAGCTACAGGGGCCAAGAGACCCAGTACTTC. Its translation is CASSYRGQETQYF.

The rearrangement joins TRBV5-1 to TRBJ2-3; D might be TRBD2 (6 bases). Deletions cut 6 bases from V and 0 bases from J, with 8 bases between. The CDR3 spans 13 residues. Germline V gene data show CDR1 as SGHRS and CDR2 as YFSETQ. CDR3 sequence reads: CASKEGSTDTQYF. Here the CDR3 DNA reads TGCGCCAGCAAGGAGGGTAGCACAGATACGCAGTATTTT.